This TCR beta chain was obtained from a study of blood T cell repertoires in COVID-19. CDR3 length: 18 residues. Germline V gene sequence: CDR1 MNHEY, CDR2 SMNVEV (reference sequence). V trimming: 5 bases; J trimming: 6 bases; junction bases outside the gene matches: 11. The assay was immunoSEQ multiplex PCR, and TCRdb's table has in-frame clones only and misses some. The sample shows about 44,000 clones, around 82% of them seen only once. The source of this sequence is a woman aged 70-85 years with acute or convalescent COVID-19. The sample consisted of peripheral blood. The rearrangement links TRBV27 to TRBJ2-1, with 15 bases fitting TRBD2. CDR3 residues: CASSPYRTSGRAGNEQFF. The DNA of the CDR3 is TGTGCCAGCAGTCCATATCGGACTAGCGGGAGGGCCGGCAATGAGCAGTTCTTC.